This T cell receptor (beta chain) was identified during a study of OX40 agonist ivuxolimab in advanced cancers. On the study more broadly: Those treated in dose escalation had hepatocellular carcinoma, melanoma, renal cell cancer or head and neck cancer. Partial responses were achieved by three patients: one hepatocellular carcinoma, two cutaneous melanoma.

V lost 0 bases and J 0 bases, leaving 7 bases between the germline ends. The germline V gene encodes CDR1 SGDLS and CDR2 YYNGEE. This CDR3 spans 15 amino acids. Study observations and caveats: With doses of 0.1 to 3.0 mg/kg, CD4+ and CD8+ blood T cells had undergone clonal expansion by week 6.

The protocol was immunoSEQ multiplex PCR, while the TCRdb copy is restricted to in-frame clones and leaves out a portion. This sample carries tens of thousands of clones, 70% to 90% of them seen once, and the ten largest clones take roughly 27%. With respect to this clone: Its antigen is still unknown.

Specimen: CD4+ or CD8+ T cells sorted from blood, collected in a trial of the OX40 agonist ivuxolimab. The gene calls are TRBV9 and TRBJ1-3, with D hard to call. This sequence was found in an adult with an advanced solid tumor such as melanoma, head and neck, liver or kidney cancer. The CDR3 sequence: CASSVVPGSGNTIYF. The CDR3 DNA follows: TGTGCCAGCAGCGTAGTACCGGGCTCTGGAAACACCATATATTTT.